This paragraph covers one TCR beta chain sequence. The CDR3 loop spans 16 amino acids. V gave up 5 bases and J gave up 4 bases; unmatched junction bases: 9. The germline CDR1 and CDR2 sequences are SEHNR and FQNEAQ (reference sequence). These data originate in a study of blood T cell repertoires in COVID-19. Study-level background: Sources were T cells, B-cell-depleted T cells, or PBMCs; the material itself was cDNA or gDNA.

Here immunoSEQ multiplex PCR was the method, and the copy in TCRdb shows in-frame clones only, minus some. The table has 180,000 or so clones, 70% to 85% seen once. V gene TRBV7-9 combines with J gene TRBJ1-2, with 11 bases lining up with TRBD1. The TCR originated in a human donor with acute or convalescent COVID-19. The donor label of this sample is uncertain. Input material: peripheral blood. The CDR3: CASSRGQGVPPYGYTF. CDR3 in DNA: TGTGCCAGCAGCAGGGGACAGGGGGTGCCTCCCTATGGCTACACCTTC.